This T cell receptor (beta chain) appears in the sequencing data of a study of shared clonotypes between healthy human individuals. Study as a whole: Each donor contributed plates that comprised three CD4 naive, three CD4 memory, two CD8 naive and one CD8 memory. Overall study results and limits: Non-shared clonotypes showed lower generation probabilities than clonotypes common to all four donors.

CDR3 length: 18 residues. The V gene's germline CDR1 is MDHEN and CDR2 SYDVKM. V lost 3 bases, J lost 2 bases, and 22 bases lay in between. This clone was seen more than once but under ten times. The antigen is unknown. Splitting the CD4+ cells yielded a CD45RA+ naive subset and a CD45RA-negative memory subset. Produced via immunoSEQ multiplex PCR; TCRdb's table is partial and in-frame only. The repertoire holds around 700,000 clones, with more than 70% as singletons. Sequenced material: memory CD4+ T cells sorted from blood. Subset defined: CD45RA-negative fraction. The TCR comes from a woman aged 30 to 39 in good health. The chain employs TRBV28 and TRBJ2-5; D possibly corresponds to TRBD2 (6 bases). CDR3 amino acids: CASSLSTFVREGQETQYF. CDR3 DNA: TGTGCCAGCAGTTTGTCGACCTTTGTGCGGGAAGGACAAGAGACCCAGTACTTC. The full variable domain, completed using reference TRBV28 and TRBJ2-5, is DVKVTQSSRYLVKRTGEKVFLECVQDMDHENMFWYRQDPGLGLRLIYFSYDVKMKEKGDIPEGYSVSREKKERFSLILESASTNQTSMYLCASSLSTFVREGQETQYFGPGTRLLVL.